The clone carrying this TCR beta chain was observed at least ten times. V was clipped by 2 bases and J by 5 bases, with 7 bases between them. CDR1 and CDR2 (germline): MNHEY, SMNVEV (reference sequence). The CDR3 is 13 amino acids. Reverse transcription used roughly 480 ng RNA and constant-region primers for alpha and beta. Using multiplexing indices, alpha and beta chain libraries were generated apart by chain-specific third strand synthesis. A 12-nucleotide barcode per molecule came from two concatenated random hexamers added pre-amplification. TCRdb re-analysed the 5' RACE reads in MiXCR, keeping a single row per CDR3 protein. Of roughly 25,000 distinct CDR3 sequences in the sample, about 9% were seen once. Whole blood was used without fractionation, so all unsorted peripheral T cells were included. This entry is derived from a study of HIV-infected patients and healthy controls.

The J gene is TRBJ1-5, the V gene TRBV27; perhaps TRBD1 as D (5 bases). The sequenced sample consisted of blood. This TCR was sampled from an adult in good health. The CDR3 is CASSLRDDQPQHF. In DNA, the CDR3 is TGTGCCAGCAGTTTAAGGGACGATCAGCCCCAGCATTTT.